This TCR beta chain was sequenced during a study of blood T cell repertoires in COVID-19. Looking at the study overall: Both acute and convalescent COVID-19 samples were obtained from the United States, Italy and Spain. Sources were T cells, B-cell-depleted T cells, or PBMCs; the material itself was cDNA or gDNA.

Original data processing: Reference gene primer amplification gave estimated nucleated cell counts. Measured with immunoSEQ multiplex PCR; TCRdb has only the in-frame clones, and not every one. That table supplies the V and J calls and clone size; D and trimming were determined from the DNA. The sample has about 350,000 clones, 87% seen once; the top ten hold around 6%. Trimming cost V 1 base and J 4 bases; bases outside gene matches: 3. Germline CDR1 SGDLS, CDR2 YYNGEE. CDR3 size: 14 residues. Seattle-derived patients entered the study during active infection and were followed longitudinally. The sequence came from a woman aged 45-60 years with COVID-19, enrolled during active disease. Input material: peripheral blood. The J gene is TRBJ2-5, the V gene TRBV9, with 8 bases fitting TRBD2. The CDR3 nucleotides are TGTGCCAGCAGCGTAAAAGCGGGAGCAGAGACCCAGTACTTC. It codes for CASSVKAGAETQYF.